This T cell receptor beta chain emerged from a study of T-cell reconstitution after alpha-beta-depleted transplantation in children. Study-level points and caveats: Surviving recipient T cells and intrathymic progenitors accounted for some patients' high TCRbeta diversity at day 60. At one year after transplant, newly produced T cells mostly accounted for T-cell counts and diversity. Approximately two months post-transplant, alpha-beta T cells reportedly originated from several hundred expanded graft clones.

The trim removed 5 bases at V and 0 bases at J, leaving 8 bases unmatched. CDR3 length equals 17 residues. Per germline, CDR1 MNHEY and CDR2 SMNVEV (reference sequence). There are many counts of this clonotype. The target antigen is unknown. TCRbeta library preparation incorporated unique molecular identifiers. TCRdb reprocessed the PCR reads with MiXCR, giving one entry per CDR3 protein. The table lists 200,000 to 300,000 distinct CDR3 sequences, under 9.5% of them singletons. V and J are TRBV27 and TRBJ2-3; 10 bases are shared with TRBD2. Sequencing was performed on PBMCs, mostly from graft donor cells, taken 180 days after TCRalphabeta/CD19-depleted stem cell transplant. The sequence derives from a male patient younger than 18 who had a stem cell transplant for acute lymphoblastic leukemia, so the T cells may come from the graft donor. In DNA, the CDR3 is TGTGCCAGCAGTCCGCGGACTAGCGGAATAAGCACAGATACGCAGTATTTT. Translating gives CASSPRTSGISTDTQYF.